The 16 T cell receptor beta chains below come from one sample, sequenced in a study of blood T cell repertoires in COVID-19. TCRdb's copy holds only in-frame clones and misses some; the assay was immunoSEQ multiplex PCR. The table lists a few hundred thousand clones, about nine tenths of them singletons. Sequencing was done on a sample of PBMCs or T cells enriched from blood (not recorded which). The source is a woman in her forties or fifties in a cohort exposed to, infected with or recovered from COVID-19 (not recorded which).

CDR3 protein: CASSLGGGQPQHF. CDR3 DNA: TGTGCCAGCAGCTTAGGGGGGGGTCAGCCCCAGCATTTT. The chain employs TRBV11-2 and TRBJ1-5; D is perhaps TRBD1 (5 bases). CDR1 is SGHAT, CDR2 FQNNGV, per germline. The CDR3 runs 13 residues. The V end was cut by 1 base, the J end by 6 bases, with 7 bases between.

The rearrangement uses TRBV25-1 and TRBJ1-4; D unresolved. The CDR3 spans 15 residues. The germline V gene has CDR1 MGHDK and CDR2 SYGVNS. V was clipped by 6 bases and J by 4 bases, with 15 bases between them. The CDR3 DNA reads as TGTGCCAGCAGAGAGACGACACGGCTTAATGAAAAACTGTTTTTT. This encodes CASRETTRLNEKLFF. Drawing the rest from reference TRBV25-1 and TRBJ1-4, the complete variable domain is EADIYQTPRYLVIGTGKKITLECSQTMGHDKMYWYQQDPGMELHLIHYSYGVNSTEKGDLSSESTVSRIRTEHFPLTLESARPSHTSQYLCASRETTRLNEKLFFGSGTQLSVL.

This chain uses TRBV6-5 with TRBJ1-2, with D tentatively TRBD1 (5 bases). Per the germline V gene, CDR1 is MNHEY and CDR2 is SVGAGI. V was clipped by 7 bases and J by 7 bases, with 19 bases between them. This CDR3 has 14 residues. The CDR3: CASTPGTPRVGYTF. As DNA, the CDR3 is TGTGCCAGCACTCCGGGCACACCCAGGGTTGGCTACACCTTC.

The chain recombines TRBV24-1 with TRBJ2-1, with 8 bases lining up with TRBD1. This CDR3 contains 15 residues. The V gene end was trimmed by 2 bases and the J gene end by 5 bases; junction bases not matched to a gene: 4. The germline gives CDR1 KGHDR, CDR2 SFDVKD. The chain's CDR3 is CATSDSGTGDNEQFF. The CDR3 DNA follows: TGTGCCACCAGTGATTCCGGGACAGGAGACAATGAGCAGTTCTTC.

Here the CDR3 reads CASSSFMNNEQFF. The CDR3, as DNA: TGTGCCAGCAGCAGCTTCATGAACAATGAGCAGTTCTTC. The chain carries TRBV13 and TRBJ2-1; no firm D call. This CDR3 is built from 13 residues. Per germline, CDR1 PRHDT and CDR2 FYEKMQ (reference sequence). Deletions cut 5 bases from V and 5 bases from J, with 10 bases between.

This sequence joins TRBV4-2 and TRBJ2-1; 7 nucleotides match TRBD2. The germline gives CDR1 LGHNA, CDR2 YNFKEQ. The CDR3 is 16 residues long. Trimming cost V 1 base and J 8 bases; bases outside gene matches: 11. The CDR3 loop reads CASSQVSSGGVHEQFF. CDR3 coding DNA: TGTGCCAGCAGCCAAGTGTCTAGCGGTGGGGTGCATGAGCAGTTCTTC.

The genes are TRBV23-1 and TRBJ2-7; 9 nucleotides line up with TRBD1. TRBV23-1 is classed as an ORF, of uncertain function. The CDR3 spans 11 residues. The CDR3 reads CATRGGTGIGV. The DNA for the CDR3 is TGCGCCACCAGGGGTGGGACAGGGATCGGGGTC.

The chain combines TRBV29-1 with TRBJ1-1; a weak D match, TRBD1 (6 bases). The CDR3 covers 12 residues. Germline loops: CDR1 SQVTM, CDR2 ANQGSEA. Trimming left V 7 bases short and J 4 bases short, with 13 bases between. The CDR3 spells CSDLQGPTEAFF. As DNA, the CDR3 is TGCAGCGACCTTCAGGGGCCCACTGAAGCTTTCTTT.

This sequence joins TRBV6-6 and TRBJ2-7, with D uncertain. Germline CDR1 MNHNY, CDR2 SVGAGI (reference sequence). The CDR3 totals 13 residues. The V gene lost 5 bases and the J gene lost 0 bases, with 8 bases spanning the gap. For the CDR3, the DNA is TGTGCCAGCAGTAACAGTGACTCCTACGAGCAGTACTTC. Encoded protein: CASSNSDSYEQYF.

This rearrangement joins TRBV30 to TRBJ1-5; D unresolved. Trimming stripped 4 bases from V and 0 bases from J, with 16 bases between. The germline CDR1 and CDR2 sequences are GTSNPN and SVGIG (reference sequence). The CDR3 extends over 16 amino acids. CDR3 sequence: CAWNRPWEGSNQPQHF. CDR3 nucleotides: TGTGCCTGGAACCGTCCTTGGGAGGGTAGCAATCAGCCCCAGCATTTT.

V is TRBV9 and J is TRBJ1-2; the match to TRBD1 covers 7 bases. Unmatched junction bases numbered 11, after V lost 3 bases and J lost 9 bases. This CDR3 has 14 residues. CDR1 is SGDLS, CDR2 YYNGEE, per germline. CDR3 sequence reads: CASSALGQDLSYTF. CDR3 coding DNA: TGTGCCAGCAGCGCCCTTGGACAGGACTTGAGCTACACCTTC.

The DNA of the CDR3 is TGTGCCAGCAGTTCAGGTGGGTCAGGCGGCTACACCTTC. Encoded protein: CASSSGGSGGYTF. The chain is built from TRBV28 and TRBJ1-2; the D is unclear. The germline V gene has CDR1 MDHEN and CDR2 SYDVKM. There are 13 residues in the CDR3. V was pared by 4 bases and J by 8 bases, with 14 bases between.

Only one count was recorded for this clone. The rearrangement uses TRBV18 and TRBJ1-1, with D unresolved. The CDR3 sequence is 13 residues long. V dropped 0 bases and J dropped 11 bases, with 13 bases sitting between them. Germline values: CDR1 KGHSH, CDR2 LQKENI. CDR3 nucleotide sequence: TGTGCCAGCTCACCACCGGTGAGGCACCCCGCTTTCTTT. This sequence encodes CASSPPVRHPAFF.

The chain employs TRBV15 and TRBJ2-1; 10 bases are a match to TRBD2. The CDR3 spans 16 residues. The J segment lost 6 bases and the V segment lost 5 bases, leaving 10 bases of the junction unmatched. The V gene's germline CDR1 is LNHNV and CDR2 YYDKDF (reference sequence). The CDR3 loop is CATSVSGGATVNEQFF. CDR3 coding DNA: TGTGCCACCAGCGTCAGCGGGGGGGCCACGGTCAATGAGCAGTTCTTC.

CDR3 DNA: TGCAGCGTTGAAGATCCTCAGGCGTCTGGCACAGATACGCAGTATTTT. This sequence encodes CSVEDPQASGTDTQYF. The chain has TRBV29-1 and TRBJ2-3; D is unclear. The CDR3 spans 16 residues. The V and J ends lost 0 bases and 1 base respectively, with 14 bases between them. The germline V gene encodes CDR1 SQVTM and CDR2 ANQGSEA.

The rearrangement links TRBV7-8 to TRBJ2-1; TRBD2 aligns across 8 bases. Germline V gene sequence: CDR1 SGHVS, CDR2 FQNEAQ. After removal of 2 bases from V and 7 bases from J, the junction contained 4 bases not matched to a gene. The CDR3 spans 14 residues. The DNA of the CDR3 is TGTGCCAGCAGCTTAATCGGGACTAGAAATGAGCAGTTCTTC. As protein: CASSLIGTRNEQFF.